Listed below are T cell receptor beta chains from one sample, sequenced in a study of beta chain features in type 1 diabetes. Generated by immunoSEQ multiplex PCR, the TCRdb table keeps only in-frame clones and is missing some. The sample records some 660,000 clones, around 15% being singletons. The sequenced sample was naive CD4+ T cells from blood. These receptors were taken from a man aged 18 to 30 with type 1 diabetes. The CDR3 runs from the conserved cysteine through the conserved F or W. The order of the fields is J gene, clone size, V gene, D gene, CDR3 DNA, CDR3 protein. A D gene is named only where the DNA matches it firmly. The size of a clone is reported for some rows only, either as once, few or many, or as a class for expanded clones.

TRBJ2-1 . TRBV6-5 . TGTGCCAGCAGTACACAGGGTTCCGAGCAGTTCTTC CASSTQGSEQFF
TRBJ1-3 few TRBV27 . TGTGCCAGCAGTTCGGACTTATCACGAAACACCATATATTTT CASSSDLSRNTIYF
TRBJ2-1 . TRBV30 . TGTGCCTGGAGTACGGGGAACAATGAGCAGTTCTTC CAWSTGNNEQFF
TRBJ1-3 few TRBV29-1 . TGCAGCGTTGAGGAGATGAATTTAGGAAACACCATATATTTT CSVEEMNLGNTIYF
TRBJ1-5 few TRBV10-3 . TGTGCCATCAGTGAGTCGATAGGGGCTAGCAATCAGCCCCAGCATTTT CAISESIGASNQPQHF
TRBJ1-4 few TRBV30 . TGTGCCTGGAGCTCCGGACAGCTAACTAATGAAAAACTGTTTTTT CAWSSGQLTNEKLFF
TRBJ2-1 . TRBV7-2 . TGTGCCAGCAGCCCGAGACAGGCTCTCTCCTACAATGAGCAGTTCTTC CASSPRQALSYNEQFF
TRBJ2-7 few TRBV29-1 . TGCAGCGTCGCAAGGGTGGGAGGCTCCTACGAGCAGTACTTC CSVARVGGSYEQYF
TRBJ2-5 few TRBV25-1 TRBD1 TGTGCCAGCAGTGGGGACAGCTACATCCACCACTTC CASSGDSYIHHF
TRBJ2-1 . TRBV11-3 . TGTGCCAGCAGCTTGGAGGCAAAGTTCTTC CASSLEAKFF
TRBJ2-3 many TRBV14 . TGTGCCAGCAGCCAAGAGAACAGGGATACGCAGTATTTT CASSQENRDTQYF
TRBJ1-5 . TRBV5-1 . TGCGCCAGCAGCCGCACGGCGGGCGGCAATCAGCCCCAGCATTTT CASSRTAGGNQPQHF
TRBJ2-7 few TRBV29-1 . TGCAGCGTTGAAGCTAGTTGGGGGGAGCAGTACTTC CSVEASWGEQYF
TRBJ1-2 . TRBV5-1 . TGCGCCAGCAGCTTGGATTGGGGACGGACTAACTATGGCTACACCTTC CASSLDWGRTNYGYTF
TRBJ1-4 . TRBV5-1 . TGCGCCAGCAGCTTAATCGGGGGGAGTGAAAAACTGTTTTTT CASSLIGGSEKLFF
TRBJ2-5 . TRBV6-5 . TGTGCCAGCGGGGCGGTGACACAAGAGACCCAGTACTTC CASGAVTQETQYF
TRBJ2-5 . TRBV4-3 TRBD2 TGCGCCAGCAGCCAAGTTCCGGGACTAGGAGAGACCCAGTACTTC CASSQVPGLGETQYF
TRBJ2-6 . TRBV5-1 . TGCGCCAGCGGGCTCGCTGGGGCCAACGTCCTGACTTTC CASGLAGANVLTF
TRBJ2-5 . TRBV15 . TGTGCCACCAGCAACCCAAGAGGCAGGCCCTCCGGGGAGACCCAGTACTTC CATSNPRGRPSGETQYF
TRBJ1-1 few TRBV7-9 . TGTGCCAGCAGCTTAGATCGATACATACTGAACACTGAAGCTTTCTTT CASSLDRYILNTEAFF
TRBJ2-5 . TRBV4-2 . TGTGCCAGCAGCCGCAGGGGCGGGGAGGGCGAGGAGACCCAGTACTTC CASSRRGGEGEETQYF
TRBJ2-3 . TRBV6-6 . TGTGCCAGCAGCTATCAGCACGGAGTCAGCACAGATACGCAGTATTTT CASSYQHGVSTDTQYF